Reported below is one T cell receptor beta chain. This sample was included in a study of cytomegalovirus exposure and HLA in healthy donors. Profiled with immunoSEQ multiplex PCR; TCRdb holds only in-frame clones, not every one. The sample consists of around 220,000 clones, 85% to 90% of them appearing once. The TCR sequence derives from a woman aged 18-30 years in good health and CMV-seronegative. The sample consisted of PBMCs.

CDR3 DNA sequence: TGTGCCAGCAGTGATGTTATAGCGGGAGGAGAGACCCAGTACTTC. This translates into CASSDVIAGGETQYF. The chain links TRBV2 to TRBJ2-5, with 10 bases matching TRBD2. The V gene's germline CDR1 is SNHLY and CDR2 FYNNEI. The CDR3 length is 15 residues. V lost 3 bases, J lost 4 bases, and 5 bases stayed unmatched.